The clone carrying this TCR beta chain has only a few counts. The data derive from a study of cytomegalovirus exposure and HLA in healthy donors. Background on the study: The 600 to 800 first-cohort repertoires shared a platform with the 120 or so validation repertoires, as reported in a later analysis.

Clones were read by immunoSEQ multiplex PCR, and TCRdb kept only the in-frame ones, dropping some. The data show approximately 260,000 clones, with approximately 84% seen just once and about 1.2% held by the top ten. Germline values: CDR1 MNHNY, CDR2 SVGAGI (reference sequence). The CDR3 is made up of 14 amino acids. Trimming took 6 bases from V and 10 from J; bases not matched to a gene: 7. The sequenced sample consisted of PBMCs. The sequence was obtained from a woman aged 30 to 39 in good health and CMV-seropositive. The chain recombines TRBV6-6 with TRBJ2-1, with 12 bases lining up with TRBD2. CDR3 coding DNA: TGTGCCAGCAGAAAAAGACTAGCGGGAGACGAGCAGTTCTTC. Protein sequence: CASRKRLAGDEQFF.